A single sample gave rise to the 21 T cell receptor beta chains below, sequenced in a study of cytomegalovirus exposure and HLA in healthy donors. Produced via immunoSEQ multiplex PCR; TCRdb's table is partial and in-frame only. Of about 250,000 clones listed, 87% are singletons. Sequences were obtained from PBMCs. The receptors were sampled from a man in his late teens or twenties in good health and CMV-seropositive.

DNA of the CDR3: TGCGCCAGCAGTGAGTCATACAGCGTCTACGAGCAGTACTTC. Protein: CASSESYSVYEQYF. The V and J genes are TRBV10-2 and TRBJ2-7; D gene unclear. In germline, CDR1 is WSHSY, CDR2 SAAADI. The V gene lost 0 bases and the J gene lost 3 bases, with 9 bases spanning the gap. This CDR3 is 14 amino acids long.

The V gene is TRBV11-1, the J gene TRBJ1-1; D gene uncertain. Germline V lookup: CDR1 SGHAT, CDR2 FQDESV (reference sequence). The CDR3 loop spans 15 amino acids. V was shortened by 6 bases and J by 0 bases, with 14 bases between the two germline ends. CDR3 nucleotides: TGTGCCAGCAGACCAACGCGGGGATTGAACACTGAAGCTTTCTTT. It yields the protein CASRPTRGLNTEAFF.

This chain uses TRBV4-1 with TRBJ2-7, with D uncertain. The germline V gene has CDR1 MGHRA and CDR2 YSYEKL. Trimming took 1 base from V and 4 from J, leaving 14 bases between them. The CDR3 is 15 residues long. The DNA of the CDR3 is TGCGCCAGCAGCCAAGGACTCGGCTTCCAATACGAGCAGTACTTC. Its protein product is CASSQGLGFQYEQYF.

V gene TRBV29-1 combines with J gene TRBJ1-2; no definite D call. The CDR3 totals 12 residues. Germline assignment: CDR1 SQVTM and CDR2 ANQGSEA. The V end lost 4 bases, the J end lost 3 bases, and 9 bases lay between the germline ends. For the CDR3, the DNA is TGCAGCGTTGTTACCAGACACTATGGCTACACCTTC. Amino acids: CSVVTRHYGYTF. The full variable domain, its missing parts supplied by reference TRBV29-1 and TRBJ1-2, is SAVISQKPSRDICQRGTSLTIQCQVDSQVTMMFWYRQQPGQSLTLIATANQGSEATYESGFVIDKFPISRPNLTFSTLTVSNMSPEDSSIYLCSVVTRHYGYTFGSGTRLTVV.

This clone was seen only a few times. This chain joins TRBV2 and TRBJ2-7; tentatively, D is TRBD2 (5 bases). This CDR3 contains 12 residues. Germline V gives CDR1 SNHLY, CDR2 FYNNEI. Trimming removed 3 bases from V and 7 bases from J, with 10 bases in between. CDR3 nucleotides: TGTGCCAGCAGTGATGGTCGGAGGGAGCAGTACTTC. As protein: CASSDGRREQYF.

This chain links TRBV6-5 with TRBJ1-1; no definite D call. There are 15 residues in the CDR3. V was cut by 2 bases and J by 3 bases, with 13 bases left in between. Germline V lookup: CDR1 MNHEY, CDR2 SVGAGI. DNA of the CDR3: TGTGCCAGCAGTTACCAGGTCGGAATAGACACTGAAGCTTTCTTT. Translating it yields CASSYQVGIDTEAFF.

V is TRBV6-5 and J is TRBJ1-2; no clear D gene. V lost 5 bases to trimming and J lost 3 bases, with 10 bases between them. Germline CDR1 is MNHEY and CDR2 is SVGAGI. The CDR3 is made up of 13 amino acids. CDR3 region: CASSPREDYGYTF. CDR3 DNA sequence: TGTGCCAGCAGTCCGAGGGAGGACTATGGCTACACCTTC.

The chain uses TRBV5-1 and TRBJ2-7; the D is unclear. There are 14 residues in the CDR3. V was trimmed by 4 bases and J by 0 bases, leaving 11 bases between them. Germline CDR1 reads SGHRS; CDR2 reads YFSETQ. CDR3 in amino acids: CASSVSRYSYEQYF. The CDR3 bases are TGCGCCAGCAGCGTGAGTAGATACTCCTACGAGCAGTACTTC.

V usage is TRBV29-1 and J usage is TRBJ2-1; 7 bases match TRBD2. There are 12 residues in the CDR3. Trimming at V came to 3 bases and at J to 9 bases, leaving 5 bases not matched to a gene. Germline CDR1 reads SQVTM; CDR2 reads ANQGSEA. The CDR3 spells CSVDAGESEQFF. In nucleotides, the CDR3 is TGCAGCGTTGATGCGGGAGAAAGTGAGCAGTTCTTC.

The V call is TRBV28, the J call TRBJ1-3, with D unclear. V was pared by 3 bases and J by 1 base, with 4 bases between. This CDR3 contains 13 residues. Germline loops: CDR1 MDHEN, CDR2 SYDVKM. The CDR3 DNA sequence: TGTGCCAGCAGTTTTTTTTCTGGAAACACCATATATTTT. Its translation is CASSFFSGNTIYF.

The V call is TRBV28, the J call TRBJ2-7, with TRBD1 matching 7 bases. Trimming took 2 bases from V and 3 from J; bases not matched to a gene: 7. The CDR3 is 15 amino acids. The germline CDR1 and CDR2 sequences are MDHEN and SYDVKM. DNA for the CDR3: TGTGCCAGCAGTTTACGAGACAGGGTCCTCTACGAGCAGTACTTC. As protein: CASSLRDRVLYEQYF.

The V and J genes are TRBV6-1 and TRBJ1-2; TRBD1 aligns across 7 bases. Germline CDR1 and CDR2: MNHNS and SASEGT. J was trimmed by 8 bases and V by 8 bases; bases with no gene match: 11. The CDR3 has 13 residues. The CDR3 DNA is TGTGCCAGCGGACAGGAGGTAGAGGGAGGCTACACCTTC. Translation gives CASGQEVEGGYTF.

This CDR3 is CASSLAPSSATGGGEQYF. The CDR3 nucleotides read TGCGCCAGCAGCTTGGCCCCATCCTCCGCGACAGGAGGCGGGGAGCAGTACTTC. The J gene is TRBJ2-7, the V gene TRBV5-1; weak D call: TRBD1 (6 bases). The V and J ends lost 0 bases and 7 bases respectively, with 26 bases between them. CDR3 length: 18 residues. CDR1 is SGHRS and CDR2 is YFSETQ in the germline V gene.

This clone was picked up one time. This chain connects TRBV28 to TRBJ1-2; no clear D. CDR3 size: 14 residues. CDR1 is MDHEN, CDR2 SYDVKM, per germline. Trimming cost V 1 base and J 0 bases, with 6 bases left between them. In DNA, the CDR3 is TGTGCCAGCAGTTTATCTTTATCTAACTATGGCTACACCTTC. Residues: CASSLSLSNYGYTF.

This clone appeared once. The chain has TRBV6-1 and TRBJ2-7; D gene uncertain. The CDR3 runs 14 residues. V lost 7 bases, J lost 3 bases, and 16 bases lay in between. CDR1 MNHNS and CDR2 SASEGT come from the germline V gene. The CDR3 reads CASTPRRALYEQYF. The CDR3 nucleotides read TGTGCCAGCACCCCTCGAAGGGCACTCTACGAGCAGTACTTC.

This clone was found once. This chain uses TRBV9 with TRBJ2-3; no clear D gene. CDR3 size: 15 residues. Germline CDR1 SGDLS, CDR2 YYNGEE. V lost 3 bases and J 1 base, leaving 12 bases between the germline ends. The CDR3: CASSGTSFRTDTQYF. The CDR3 DNA follows: TGTGCCAGCAGCGGTACCTCCTTTCGCACAGATACGCAGTATTTT.

CDR3 sequence (DNA): TGTGCCAGCAGCTTGGGGGACAGGGAGAAAGCCTACGAGCAGTACTTC. As protein: CASSLGDREKAYEQYF. The chain has TRBV5-4 and TRBJ2-7; TRBD1 matches 9 bases. CDR1 and CDR2 from the germline V gene are SGHNT and YYREEE (reference sequence). CDR3 length: 16 amino acids. J lost 2 bases, V lost 0 bases, and 6 bases had no gene match.

This rearrangement joins TRBV11-3 to TRBJ2-1; TRBD2 matches at 11 bases. The CDR3 runs 16 residues. Germline loops: CDR1 SGHNT, CDR2 YENEEA. V was clipped by 4 bases and J by 6 bases; unmatched bases: 8. In DNA, the CDR3 is TGTGCCAGCAGCTCCGGGACTAGCGGAGTCCCCAATGAGCAGTTCTTC. Translated, it gives CASSSGTSGVPNEQFF.

The V call is TRBV7-8, the J call TRBJ2-7, with D possibly TRBD1 on 6 matching bases. The CDR3 runs to 14 residues. Germline V lookup: CDR1 SGHVS, CDR2 FQNEAQ. The ends were cut back, 1 base at V and 2 bases at J, with 9 bases in the middle. The CDR3 DNA reads TGTGCCAGCAGCTTAGGTAACAGGGCCTACGAGCAGTACTTC. Amino acids: CASSLGNRAYEQYF.

The gene calls are TRBV7-9 and TRBJ2-7; D ambiguous. CDR3 length: 14 amino acids. Germline values: CDR1 SEHNR, CDR2 FQNEAQ (reference sequence). V lost 5 bases and J lost 4, with 15 bases in between. CDR3: CASSPNIFTYEQYF. CDR3 in DNA: TGTGCCAGCAGCCCCAACATATTCACATACGAGCAGTACTTC.

The CDR3 reads CASMGWQGPTGAYEQYF. The CDR3 DNA is TGTGCCAGTATGGGGTGGCAGGGGCCCACGGGGGCCTACGAGCAGTACTTC. The chain joins TRBV19 to TRBJ2-7; D is perhaps TRBD1 or TRBD2 (6 bases each). Germline CDR1 LNHDA, CDR2 SQIVND (reference sequence). V lost 7 bases, J lost 2 bases, and 24 bases lay in between. The CDR3 is 17 amino acids.